These T cell receptor beta chains were read from a single sample in a study of T cell changes during pregnancy in multiple sclerosis. TCRdb's table, derived via immunoSEQ multiplex PCR, lists solely in-frame clones and lacks some. The sample has approximately 37,000 clones, approximately 90% seen once. The sample was CD8+ T cells from peripheral blood mononuclear cells, taken in the first trimester of pregnancy. These receptors came from a female donor with multiple sclerosis, enrolled in a pregnancy study. The CDR3 runs from the conserved cysteine through the conserved F or W. The D gene is left open where the match is weak.

v_gene: TRBV5-4; j_gene: TRBJ2-2; d_gene: TRBD2; CDR3aa: CASSQDPLAGGPPQLFF; CDR3nt: TGTGCCAGCAGCCAAGATCCCCTAGCGGGGGGACCTCCTCAGCTGTTTTTT
v_gene: TRBV6-5; j_gene: TRBJ1-1; d_gene: TRBD1; CDR3aa: CASRRGTGNTEAFF; CDR3nt: TGTGCCAGCAGACGAGGGACAGGAAACACTGAAGCTTTCTTT
v_gene: TRBV27; j_gene: TRBJ2-7; d_gene: TRBD1; CDR3aa: CASRPQDRPSYEQYF; CDR3nt: TGTGCCAGCAGACCTCAGGACAGGCCCTCCTACGAGCAGTACTTC
v_gene: TRBV4-1; j_gene: TRBJ2-1; d_gene: TRBD2; CDR3aa: CASSHREGVSYNEQFF; CDR3nt: TGCGCCAGCAGCCATAGGGAGGGAGTTTCCTACAATGAGCAGTTCTTC
v_gene: TRBV15; j_gene: TRBJ2-2; d_gene: .; CDR3aa: CATSTAGALTGELFF; CDR3nt: TGTGCCACCAGCACGGCGGGGGCGCTCACCGGGGAGCTGTTTTTT
v_gene: TRBV19; j_gene: TRBJ1-4; d_gene: .; CDR3aa: CASSIDPDSYATNEKLFF; CDR3nt: TGTGCCAGTAGTATAGATCCCGACAGTTATGCAACTAATGAAAAACTGTTTTTT
v_gene: TRBV27; j_gene: TRBJ2-1; d_gene: TRBD1; CDR3aa: CASSWSGGNEQFF; CDR3nt: TGTGCCAGCAGTTGGTCAGGGGGCAATGAGCAGTTCTTC
v_gene: TRBV30; j_gene: TRBJ1-1; d_gene: .; CDR3aa: CAWSVLGRRAFF; CDR3nt: TGTGCCTGGAGTGTGTTGGGCCGTAGAGCTTTCTTT
v_gene: TRBV7-9; j_gene: TRBJ1-3; d_gene: .; CDR3aa: CASMIVVRNTIYF; CDR3nt: TGTGCCAGCATGATAGTCGTACGAAACACCATATATTTT
v_gene: TRBV4-3; j_gene: TRBJ2-7; d_gene: .; CDR3aa: CASSQGPGQSNIYEQYF; CDR3nt: TGCGCCAGCAGCCAAGGGCCCGGACAGAGTAACATCTACGAGCAGTACTTC
v_gene: TRBV15; j_gene: TRBJ1-2; d_gene: .; CDR3aa: CATSRGGVGVDYGYTF; CDR3nt: TGTGCCACCAGCAGAGGGGGGGTGGGAGTGGACTATGGCTACACCTTC
v_gene: TRBV7-6; j_gene: TRBJ1-4; d_gene: .; CDR3aa: CASSLAPEGGEKLFF; CDR3nt: TGTGCCAGCAGCTTAGCGCCGGAGGGCGGTGAAAAACTGTTTTTT
v_gene: TRBV10-2; j_gene: TRBJ2-1; d_gene: .; CDR3aa: CASSDQTPYNEQFF; CDR3nt: TGCGCCAGCAGTGATCAGACTCCCTACAATGAGCAGTTCTTC
v_gene: TRBV19; j_gene: TRBJ2-7; d_gene: .; CDR3aa: CASSMSGEQYF; CDR3nt: TGTGCCAGTAGTATGTCCGGCGAGCAGTACTTC
v_gene: TRBV7-3; j_gene: TRBJ1-1; d_gene: .; CDR3aa: CASSLTGGSNTEAFF; CDR3nt: TGTGCCAGCAGCTTAACAGGAGGTTCGAACACTGAAGCTTTCTTT
v_gene: TRBV9; j_gene: TRBJ2-5; d_gene: .; CDR3aa: CASSVGGGGETQYF; CDR3nt: TGTGCCAGCAGCGTCGGGGGAGGGGGGGAGACCCAGTACTTC
v_gene: TRBV7-8; j_gene: TRBJ1-2; d_gene: TRBD1; CDR3aa: CASSARQGAEGYTF; CDR3nt: TGTGCCAGCAGCGCTCGACAGGGGGCGGAAGGCTACACCTTC
v_gene: TRBV7-3; j_gene: TRBJ2-1; d_gene: TRBD1; CDR3aa: CASSLRDRRYNEQFF; CDR3nt: TGTGCCAGCAGCTTACGGGACAGGAGATACAATGAGCAGTTCTTC
v_gene: TRBV6-1; j_gene: TRBJ2-2; d_gene: .; CDR3aa: CASSEDGGRGELFF; CDR3nt: TGTGCCAGCAGTGAAGATGGAGGCCGCGGGGAGCTGTTTTTT
v_gene: TRBV2; j_gene: TRBJ2-3; d_gene: .; CDR3aa: CASSTNPQTDTQYF; CDR3nt: TGTGCCAGCAGTACTAATCCCCAAACAGATACGCAGTATTTT